The rows below give T cell receptor beta chains drawn from one sample of a study of T cell responses to AZD1222 COVID-19 vaccine. Clones were sequenced by immunoSEQ multiplex PCR, and TCRdb holds only the in-frame ones, with some missing. The sample records some 150,000 clones, 85% to 90% being singletons. The source was peripheral blood, collected 28 days after the second AZD1222 dose. The receptors come from an adult who received the AZD1222 COVID-19 vaccine. Both conserved end residues are part of each CDR3. A D gene is named only where the DNA matches it firmly. Not all rows give a size; the values are once, few, many and, for expanded clones, a class.

cdr3_nt,cdr3_aa,d_call,j_call,v_call,clone_size
TGTGCCAGCAGTTTACAGGGAGTCTACAATGAGCAGTTCTTC,CASSLQGVYNEQFF,NA,TRBJ2-1,TRBV2,NA
TGTGCCAGCAGCTTGGGCGGGAGGACCCCTTACCAAGAGACCCAGTACTTC,CASSLGGRTPYQETQYF,TRBD2,TRBJ2-5,TRBV5-5,few
TGTGCCAGCAGCACACAGGGCCTGAACCAAGAGACCCAGTACTTC,CASSTQGLNQETQYF,NA,TRBJ2-5,TRBV9,NA
TGTGCCACCATCCCCAACTCTGGGGCCAACGTCCTGACTTTC,CATIPNSGANVLTF,NA,TRBJ2-6,TRBV10-3,NA
TGTGCCAGCAGCCCTCAACACCTCTCCGAGCAGTACTTC,CASSPQHLSEQYF,NA,TRBJ2-7,TRBV7-3,few
TGTGCCAGCAGCTTCACACCTGGGTCCACTGAAGCTTTCTTT,CASSFTPGSTEAFF,NA,TRBJ1-1,TRBV7-9,NA
TGTGCCAGCTCGCGGGAGAGGTATGGGGCCAACGTCCTGACTTTC,CASSRERYGANVLTF,TRBD2,TRBJ2-6,TRBV2,NA
TGTGCCAGCAGCGCCCAAGCTATTACAGATACGCAGTATTTT,CASSAQAITDTQYF,NA,TRBJ2-3,TRBV7-2,NA
TGTGCCAGCAGCCGACAGGACTTGAACACCGGGGAGCTGTTTTTT,CASSRQDLNTGELFF,NA,TRBJ2-2,TRBV28,NA
TGTGCCAGCGGGCGGTACACTGAAGCTTTCTTT,CASGRYTEAFF,NA,TRBJ1-1,TRBV28,NA
TGTGCCAGCAGCCAACGTCAGGGACTAGCAGGGTACAATGAGCAGTTCTTC,CASSQRQGLAGYNEQFF,TRBD2,TRBJ2-1,TRBV3-1/TRBV3-2,NA
TGTGCCAGCAGTTTCTCGGGACAGAAGGCTGAAGCTTTCTTT,CASSFSGQKAEAFF,TRBD1,TRBJ1-1,TRBV27,few
TGTGCCAGCAGCTTAGAAGGGGGGAAGTCAGATACGCAGTATTTT,CASSLEGGKSDTQYF,NA,TRBJ2-3,TRBV7-9,NA
TGTGCCTGGGCACTGGATGGCTACGAGCAGTACTTC,CAWALDGYEQYF,NA,TRBJ2-7,TRBV30,NA
TGTGCCTGGAGTGTATTTCAGGGGGGAGAGCAGTACTTC,CAWSVFQGGEQYF,NA,TRBJ2-7,TRBV30,NA
TGTGCCGTCCGGCGGGGACAGGGGGCAGGGGAGCTGTTTTTT,CAVRRGQGAGELFF,TRBD1,TRBJ2-2,TRBV10-3,NA
TGTGCCAGCAGTTACAGACATTCGAACACTGAAGCTTTCTTT,CASSYRHSNTEAFF,NA,TRBJ1-1,TRBV6-5,NA
TGTGCAAGTCGCCCGGTACCAGCGGGGTACAATGAGCAGTTCTTC,CASRPVPAGYNEQFF,NA,TRBJ2-1,TRBV12-2,NA